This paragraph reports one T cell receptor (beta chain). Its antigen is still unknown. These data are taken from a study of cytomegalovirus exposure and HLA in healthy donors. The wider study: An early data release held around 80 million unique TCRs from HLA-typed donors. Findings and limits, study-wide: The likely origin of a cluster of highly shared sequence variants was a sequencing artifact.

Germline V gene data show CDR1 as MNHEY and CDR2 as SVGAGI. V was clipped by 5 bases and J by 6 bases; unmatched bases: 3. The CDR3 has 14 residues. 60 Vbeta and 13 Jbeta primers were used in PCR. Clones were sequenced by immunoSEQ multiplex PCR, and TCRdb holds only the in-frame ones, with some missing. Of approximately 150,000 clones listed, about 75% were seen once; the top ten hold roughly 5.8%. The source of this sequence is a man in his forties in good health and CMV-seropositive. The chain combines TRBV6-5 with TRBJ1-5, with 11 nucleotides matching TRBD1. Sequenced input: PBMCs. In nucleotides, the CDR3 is TGTGCCAGCAGTGAAGGGACAGGGGGTCAGCCCCAGCATTTT. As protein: CASSEGTGGQPQHF.